This TCR beta chain was captured in a study of T-cell memory formation after mild COVID-19. Study summary: The two donors had largely donor-specific TCR clusters.

A 5'RACE reaction primed in the constant segment made cDNA libraries of TCR alpha and TCR beta, and these carried sample barcodes and UMIs. One entry per CDR3 protein results from TCRdb running MiXCR on the 5' RACE reads. In the table there are 560,000 or so distinct CDR3 sequences, approximately 15% of which are singletons. Points on this clonotype: Its antigen is unknown.

Findings and caveats of the study: Memory from before infection featured some responding clones, which suggests cross-reactive memory joined.

Germline values: CDR1 SEHNR, CDR2 FQNEAQ (reference sequence). V lost 4 bases and J 3 bases, leaving 16 bases between the germline ends. This CDR3 has 15 residues. The clonotype comes from an adult woman who had mild COVID-19 (a few samples of this study predate the infection). Cell type and time point are not known. The sequencing input was PBMCs or a T cell subset sorted from them (not recorded which). The chain employs TRBV7-9 and TRBJ2-7; perhaps D is TRBD1 or TRBD2 (5 bases each). CDR3 nucleotide sequence: TGTGCCAGCAGCTCAGGGACCGTTGGGAGCTACGAGCAGTACTTC. Translating it yields CASSSGTVGSYEQYF.